The rows below give T cell receptor beta chains drawn from one sample of a study of cytomegalovirus exposure and HLA in healthy donors. Measured with immunoSEQ multiplex PCR; TCRdb has only the in-frame clones, and not every one. Of 100,000 to 150,000 clones in the sample, around 80% were seen once. Sequenced: PBMCs. These receptor sequences come from a man between 18 and 35 years old in good health and CMV-seronegative. CDR3s include the opening cysteine and the closing phenylalanine or tryptophan. A D gene is named only where the DNA matches it firmly. Clone size appears in some rows only: once, few, many, or a class for an expanded clone.

D gene	V gene	J gene	clone size	CDR3 protein	CDR3 DNA
TRBD2	TRBV5-1	TRBJ2-1	many	CASKEIGGRAGSYNEQFF	TGCGCCAGCAAGGAAATCGGCGGGAGGGCCGGCTCCTACAATGAGCAGTTCTTC
-	TRBV29-1	TRBJ2-5	-	CSVERGARETQYF	TGCAGCGTTGAACGGGGGGCGCGTGAGACCCAGTACTTC
-	TRBV4-2	TRBJ2-5	-	CASSQDLTVQETQYF	TGTGCCAGCAGCCAAGACTTGACAGTCCAAGAGACCCAGTACTTC
TRBD2	TRBV7-3	TRBJ2-3	-	CASSLRTSGGDTQYF	TGTGCCAGCAGCTTGCGGACTAGCGGGGGCGATACGCAGTATTTT
-	TRBV18	TRBJ2-7	-	CASVGFSSDEQYF	TGTGCCAGCGTCGGGTTTAGCTCCGATGAGCAGTACTTC
-	TRBV21-1	TRBJ1-2	-	CASSTKASLQSPAYGYTF	TGTGCCAGCAGCACAAAAGCCAGCCTACAGAGCCCAGCCTATGGCTACACCTTC
-	TRBV7-2	TRBJ2-1	-	CASIPSTGNVEQFF	TGTGCCAGCATCCCTTCGACAGGTAACGTTGAGCAGTTCTTC
TRBD2	TRBV11-3	TRBJ2-3	-	CASSSGLAGPLTDTQYF	TGTGCCAGCAGCTCGGGACTAGCGGGACCTCTCACAGATACGCAGTATTTT
TRBD1	TRBV27	TRBJ1-1	-	CASNRGQLDTEAFF	TGTGCCAGCAACAGGGGGCAATTGGACACTGAAGCTTTCTTT
-	TRBV7-2	TRBJ1-4	-	CASTQRGGREEKLFF	TGTGCCAGCACCCAGCGCGGGGGGCGCGAGGAAAAACTGTTTTTT
TRBD1	TRBV4-1	TRBJ1-3	-	CASSRYQETTGQSSGNTIYF	TGCGCCAGCAGCCGCTACCAAGAAACGACAGGGCAGAGCTCTGGAAACACCATATATTTT
-	TRBV7-6	TRBJ1-5	-	CASSFIRGGGNQPQHF	TGTGCCAGCAGCTTTATCCGCGGCGGTGGCAATCAGCCCCAGCATTTT
-	TRBV9	TRBJ1-2	-	CASSVALSDGYTF	TGTGCCAGCAGCGTAGCTCTGTCGGATGGCTACACCTTC
TRBD1	TRBV6-5	TRBJ1-4	-	CASSYGGTGYEKLFF	TGTGCCAGCAGTTACGGGGGGACAGGGTATGAAAAACTGTTTTTT
TRBD2	TRBV14	TRBJ2-3	-	CASSQDGRGEGTDTQYF	TGTGCCAGCAGCCAAGATGGACGGGGGGAGGGCACAGATACGCAGTATTTT
-	TRBV16	TRBJ1-1	-	CASSQTSPRGAEAFF	TGTGCCAGCAGCCAAACCAGCCCTCGGGGGGCTGAAGCTTTCTTT
TRBD1	TRBV28	TRBJ2-1	-	CASSATGTGSYNERFF	TGTGCCAGCAGTGCGACAGGGACGGGCTCCTACAATGAGCGGTTCTTC
TRBD2	TRBV2	TRBJ2-1	-	CASSNSGRAGWKVSDEQFF	TGTGCCAGCAGTAATAGCGGGAGAGCGGGATGGAAGGTTAGCGATGAGCAGTTCTTC
TRBD1	TRBV19	TRBJ2-4	-	CASSIGPGTVNIQYF	TGTGCCAGTAGTATAGGACCCGGGACAGTAAACATTCAGTACTTC
-	TRBV7-9	TRBJ2-1	-	CASSDKRNPGNERFF	TGTGCCAGCAGCGACAAGCGGAACCCCGGGAATGAGCGGTTCTTC
-	TRBV6-6	TRBJ1-4	-	CASSPTGGTTNEKLFF	TGTGCCAGCAGTCCCACGGGGGGGACAACTAATGAAAAACTGTTTTTT
-	TRBV4-1	TRBJ1-6	-	CASSHEHAGLSSYNSPLHF	TGCGCCAGCAGTCACGAACACGCGGGCCTCAGCTCCTATAATTCACCCCTCCACTTT
-	TRBV28	TRBJ1-4	few	CASSRPGVLPTRENEKLFF	TGTGCCAGCAGCCGCCCGGGGGTGCTTCCTACCCGCGAAAATGAAAAACTGTTTTTT
TRBD2	TRBV9	TRBJ2-7	once	CASSAAGTSYEQYF	TGTGCCAGCAGCGCCGCGGGGACTAGCTACGAGCAGTACTTC
TRBD2	TRBV5-1	TRBJ2-6	-	CASSWRTSGTSPSGANVLTF	TGCGCCAGCAGCTGGAGGACTAGCGGGACCTCCCCCTCTGGGGCCAACGTCCTGACTTTC
TRBD1	TRBV18	TRBJ2-5	-	CASSPAGGETQYF	TGTGCCAGCTCACCGGCAGGGGGAGAGACCCAGTACTTC
TRBD2	TRBV6-5	TRBJ2-7	once	CASSSGRKIPYEQYF	TGTGCCAGTTCTAGCGGGAGGAAAATTCCCTACGAGCAGTACTTC
-	TRBV7-2	TRBJ1-3	-	CASSSSGPAGNTIYF	TGTGCCAGCAGCTCCAGTGGGCCGGCGGGAAACACCATATATTTT
-	TRBV29-1	TRBJ1-1	-	CSAAEGDEAFF	TGCAGCGCCGCCGAGGGGGATGAAGCTTTCTTT
-	TRBV11-2	TRBJ1-1	-	CASSLWTPRDTEAFF	TGTGCCAGCAGCTTATGGACTCCGAGGGACACTGAAGCTTTCTTT